These 25 T cell receptor beta chains came from one sample sequenced in a study. MiXCR, run by TCRdb on the RT-PCR reads, gives a single entry per CDR3 protein. Among about 680,000 distinct CDR3 sequences listed, approximately 14% were seen once. The source material was memory CD4+ T cells from blood. These receptors were collected from a female donor in good health, serving as a healthy control.

The chain links TRBV9 to TRBJ2-5; tentative D call: TRBD2 (6 bases). The germline CDR1 and CDR2 sequences are SGDLS and YYNGEE. V gave up 2 bases and J gave up 5 bases, with 13 bases separating them. This CDR3 comprises 14 residues. The CDR3 nucleotides read TGTGCCAGCAGCGTGGGAGGCCCCGTGGAGACCCAGTACTTC. Translation: CASSVGGPVETQYF.

This clonotype showed up many times. The chain has TRBV7-2 and TRBJ2-3; 8 bases fit TRBD1. Losses at the gene ends were 5 bases for V and 6 bases for J; bases not matched to a gene: 7. The CDR3 sequence is 14 residues long. Germline values: CDR1 SGHTA, CDR2 FQGNSA. The CDR3 spells CASSLLTGVDTQYF. CDR3 bases: TGTGCCAGCAGCCTCCTGACAGGGGTGGATACGCAGTATTTT.

The rearrangement links TRBV9 to TRBJ2-2; the D is unclear. From germline, CDR1 is SGDLS and CDR2 YYNGEE. The CDR3 is made up of 14 amino acids. Trimming stripped 1 base from V and 6 bases from J, with 10 bases between. The CDR3 nucleotides read TGTGCCAGCAGCGTAAGTCCAGAACCCGGGGAGCTGTTTTTT. Encoded protein: CASSVSPEPGELFF.

This chain links TRBV20-1 with TRBJ1-2, with a possible D match to TRBD1 (5 bases). The CDR3 has 14 residues. Trimming took off 8 bases at V and 0 bases at J, with 16 bases between the two ends. Germline V lookup: CDR1 DFQATT, CDR2 SNEGSKA (reference sequence). CDR3: CSPGGRRANYGYTF. CDR3 DNA sequence: TGCAGTCCCGGGGGGAGACGGGCTAACTATGGCTACACCTTC.

This clonotype has only a few counts. This chain connects TRBV10-3 to TRBJ1-2; D is ambiguous. Germline lookup yields CDR1 ENHRY and CDR2 SYGVKD. This CDR3 comprises 13 residues. The V gene lost 0 bases and the J gene lost 5 bases, with 7 bases spanning the gap. The CDR3 DNA is TGTGCCATCAGTGAGTCGACCGGGTATGGCTACACCTTC. Translating gives CAISESTGYGYTF.

J is TRBJ1-5 and V is TRBV30, with a tentative D call TRBD1 (6 bases). Germline V CDR1 and CDR2: GTSNPN, SVGIG (reference sequence). The CDR3 consists of 13 residues. Between the trimmed V and J ends, which lost 1 base and 5 bases, there was a span of 9 bases. The chain's CDR3 is CAWSAGVYQPQHF. DNA for the CDR3: TGTGCCTGGAGTGCAGGGGTGTATCAGCCCCAGCATTTT.

The V call is TRBV20-1, the J call TRBJ2-4; D is unclear. Germline assignment: CDR1 DFQATT and CDR2 SNEGSKA (reference sequence). Trimming removed 4 bases from V and 1 base from J, with 14 bases in between. The CDR3 is 15 residues long. This CDR3 reads CSAIMGGVAKNIQYF. DNA of the CDR3: TGCAGTGCTATTATGGGTGGGGTGGCCAAAAACATTCAGTACTTC.

This clonotype was detected a few times. The chain has TRBV6-5 and TRBJ1-3; unclear D gene. Germline CDR1 MNHEY, CDR2 SVGAGI. CDR3 size: 14 residues. V dropped 2 bases and J dropped 0 bases, with 5 bases sitting between them. This CDR3 is CASSYDPSGNTIYF. CDR3 DNA sequence: TGTGCCAGCAGTTACGACCCCTCTGGAAACACCATATATTTT.

The rearrangement joins TRBV7-2 to TRBJ1-6; D gene uncertain. Germline V gives CDR1 SGHTA, CDR2 FQGNSA. This CDR3 comprises 16 residues. Trimming left V 1 base short and J 6 bases short, with 13 bases between. As DNA, the CDR3 is TGTGCCAGCAGCTTAGGGGCAGCCGTCGTTAATTCACCCCTCCACTTT. As protein: CASSLGAAVVNSPLHF.

This clonotype has a count of ten or more. The CDR3 coding sequence is TGCGCCAGCAGCCCAAAGAGCGGGACTGGAGATACGCAGTATTTT. Translating it yields CASSPKSGTGDTQYF. The chain is built from TRBV5-1 and TRBJ2-3, with TRBD2 identical over 7 bases. The CDR3 contains 15 residues. With V trimmed by 4 bases and J by 5 bases, 10 bases remained unmatched. Germline-derived CDR1 and CDR2 are SGHRS and YFSETQ. Variable domain in full (rest from reference TRBV5-1 and TRBJ2-3): KAGVTQTPRYLIKTRGQQVTLSCSPISGHRSVSWYQQTPGQGLQFLFEYFSETQRNKGNFPGRFSGRQFSNSRSEMNVSTLELGDSALYLCASSPKSGTGDTQYFGPGTRLTVL.

Regarding this clonotype: With a much larger clone just one base away, this may be a read error. V gene TRBV7-2 combines with J gene TRBJ2-5; D uncertain. This CDR3 comprises 15 residues. Between the trimmed V and J ends, which lost 3 bases and 2 bases, there was a span of 13 bases. Germline V gives CDR1 SGHTA, CDR2 FQGNSA. The CDR3 DNA is TGTGCCAGCAGCTTGATTCAGGAGCCTCAAGAGACCCAGTACTTC. This gives the protein CASSLIQEPQETQYF.

This chain joins TRBV12-3 or TRBV12-4 and TRBJ2-5; D gene ambiguous. V lost 7 bases and J 2 bases, leaving 11 bases between the germline ends. The length of the CDR3 is 13 residues. CDR3 sequence (DNA): TGTGCCAGCAAGAGGACCAAACAAGAGACCCAGTACTTC. Amino acid sequence: CASKRTKQETQYF.

This clonotype was observed a few times. The J gene is TRBJ2-3, the V gene TRBV27, with D hard to call. The length of the CDR3 is 14 residues. V lost 7 bases, J lost 4 bases, and 15 bases lay in between. The germline gives CDR1 MNHEY, CDR2 SMNVEV (reference sequence). The CDR3 reads CASIPFGEADTQYF. As DNA, the CDR3 is TGTGCCAGCATCCCTTTCGGTGAGGCAGATACGCAGTATTTT.

This clonotype was counted between two and nine times. CDR3 protein: CSARTGSGDGYTF. CDR3 nucleotide sequence: TGCAGTGCCAGGACAGGGTCGGGTGACGGCTACACCTTC. The rearrangement joins TRBV20-1 to TRBJ1-2; the match to TRBD1 covers 8 bases. CDR1 is DFQATT, CDR2 SNEGSKA, per germline (reference sequence). This CDR3 comprises 13 residues. The ends lost 6 bases at V and 8 bases at J; junction bases unmatched: 11.

In its sample, this clonotype was seen many times. The chain employs TRBV4-3 and TRBJ1-1, with a weak D call TRBD1 (5 bases). The CDR3 covers 16 residues. Germline values: CDR1 LGHNA, CDR2 YSLEER. V gave up 0 bases and J gave up 2 bases, with 13 bases separating them. CDR3 residues: CASSQDGAGGNTEAFF. In DNA form, the CDR3 reads TGCGCCAGCAGCCAAGATGGGGCGGGGGGAAACACTGAAGCTTTCTTT.

This clonotype was seen at least ten times. The chain couples TRBV10-3 to TRBJ2-5, with 7 bases that match TRBD2. After removal of 5 bases from V and 5 bases from J, the junction contained 5 bases not matched to a gene. CDR1 ENHRY and CDR2 SYGVKD come from the germline V gene. The CDR3 spans 13 residues. The CDR3 DNA reads TGTGCCATCAGTCAGGGAGGGGTGGAGACCCAGTACTTC. Translated, it gives CAISQGGVETQYF.

The chain couples TRBV11-2 to TRBJ2-3; TRBD1 matches 7 bases. The CDR3 is made up of 18 amino acids. J gave up 0 bases and V 5 bases, and 14 bases lay outside the gene matches. The V gene's germline CDR1 is SGHAT and CDR2 FQNNGV. CDR3 region: CASSLRDSGLTSTDTQYF. The CDR3 DNA sequence: TGTGCCAGCAGCCTCCGGGACAGCGGACTCACTAGCACAGATACGCAGTATTTT.

This clonotype was seen only a few times. This chain joins TRBV18 and TRBJ1-3; tentative D call: TRBD1 (6 bases). The CDR3 covers 16 residues. Trimming stripped 4 bases from V and 0 bases from J, with 13 bases between. Germline V lookup: CDR1 KGHSH, CDR2 LQKENI. CDR3 coding DNA: TGTGCCAGCTCACTCAGACAGGCAAGCTCTGGAAACACCATATATTTT. Amino acid sequence: CASSLRQASSGNTIYF.

To note about this clonotype: One end of the junction varies from germline; a read error may be responsible. The gene calls are TRBV18 and TRBJ1-4; D is possibly TRBD1 (6 bases). The germline gives CDR1 KGHSH, CDR2 LQKENI. The CDR3 consists of 14 residues. CDR3 nucleotide sequence: TGTGCCAGCTCACCTAACCTCCAGTCGGGGGCCAAGCGTTTT. This sequence encodes CASSPNLQSGAKRF.

The chain combines TRBV20-1 with TRBJ2-1, with TRBD2 identical over 8 bases. After removal of 2 bases from V and 4 bases from J, the junction contained 13 bases not matched to a gene. In germline, CDR1 is DFQATT, CDR2 SNEGSKA (reference sequence). This CDR3 has 17 residues. The CDR3 region has the DNA TGCAGTGCTAGATCCTACAGTGGGGTAGCGGGGTACAATGAGCAGTTCTTC. Its protein product is CSARSYSGVAGYNEQFF.

This clonotype was recorded at least ten times. The chain combines TRBV27 with TRBJ2-3, with unresolved D. This CDR3 has 12 amino acids. Germline V CDR1 and CDR2: MNHEY, SMNVEV (reference sequence). V shed 6 bases and J shed 8 bases, with 12 bases lying between them. CDR3 region: CASSLDLGTQYF. The DNA of the CDR3 is TGTGCCAGCAGCCTTGATCTGGGTACGCAGTATTTT.

The rearrangement uses TRBV5-8 and TRBJ2-1; 9 bases line up with TRBD2. J gave up 5 bases and V 9 bases, and 9 bases lay outside the gene matches. Germline values: CDR1 SGHTS, CDR2 YDEGEE. The CDR3 consists of 14 residues. CDR3 sequence (DNA): TGTGCCACCAATAGCGGGAGCCATGACAATGAGCAGTTCTTC. It codes for CATNSGSHDNEQFF.

This clonotype was seen at least ten times. The J gene is TRBJ2-7, the V gene TRBV30; 8 bases line up with TRBD1. The germline CDR1 and CDR2 sequences are GTSNPN and SVGIG (reference sequence). V was clipped by 3 bases and J by 5 bases; unmatched bases: 3. CDR3 length: 12 amino acids. The CDR3, as DNA: TGTGCCTGGAGCAGGACAGGGAACGAGCAGTACTTC. Its translation is CAWSRTGNEQYF.

There are a few counts of this clonotype. The V gene is TRBV20-1, the J gene TRBJ2-1; unclear D gene. The germline CDR1 and CDR2 sequences are DFQATT and SNEGSKA (reference sequence). CDR3 length equals 11 residues. Between the trimmed V and J ends, which lost 3 bases and 14 bases, there was a span of 14 bases. CDR3: CSASSGPLKFF. The CDR3 coding sequence is TGCAGTGCTAGTTCCGGTCCGCTCAAGTTCTTC.

Remarks on this clonotype: A much larger clone sits a single nucleotide away, making a read error possible. The genes are TRBV5-1 and TRBJ1-1, with a weak D call TRBD1 (6 bases). The CDR3 spans 14 residues. Per the germline V gene, CDR1 is SGHRS and CDR2 is YFSETQ. The ends were cut back, 0 bases at V and 14 bases at J, with 20 bases in the middle. The CDR3 sequence is CASSLVPGDRRWFF. The CDR3 DNA reads as TGCGCCAGCAGCTTGGTTCCAGGGGACCGCAGGTGGTTCTTT.